These T cell receptor beta chains were read from a single sample in a study of vaccination effects on CD4 cells after COVID-19. Their recognized antigens are unknown. The assay was immunoSEQ multiplex PCR, and TCRdb's table has in-frame clones only and misses some. The table has tens of thousands of clones, about 77% seen once. Specimen: CD4+ T cells from PBMCs cultured with HIV peptides, collected before COVID-19 vaccination. Every receptor here comes from a human donor who had a prior SARS-CoV-2 infection. The CDR3 runs from the conserved cysteine through the conserved F or W. The D gene is left open where the match is weak. Expanded clones get a size class; other rows say once, few or many, or leave the size out.

abundance | d_gene | j_gene | v_gene | CDR3aa | CDR3nt
once | - | TRBJ2-5 | TRBV2 | CASSVGELETQYF | TGTGCCAGCAGTGTGGGGGAGTTGGAGACCCAGTACTTC
- | - | TRBJ2-1 | TRBV1 | CTSSQESRGLYNEQFF | TGCACCAGCAGCCAAGAAAGCAGGGGACTCTACAATGAGCAGTTCTTC
- | - | TRBJ1-1 | TRBV5-5 | CASSQLKYFGQLNTEAFF | TGTGCCAGCAGCCAACTTAAGTATTTCGGACAGCTGAACACTGAAGCTTTCTTT
- | - | TRBJ2-5 | TRBV20-1 | CSASLRGGETQYF | TGCAGTGCTAGTCTTAGGGGGGGAGAGACCCAGTACTTC
- | - | TRBJ1-2 | TRBV4-1 | CASRGISGEQNGYTF | TGCGCCAGCAGGGGCATTTCAGGGGAGCAGAACGGCTACACCTTC
- | - | TRBJ2-7 | TRBV5-1 | CASSLAPLGGVEQYF | TGCGCCAGCAGCTTGGCCCCACTAGGGGGAGTGGAGCAGTACTTC
few | - | TRBJ1-4 | TRBV18 | CASSPLGGGVEKLFF | TGTGCCAGCTCACCCCTCGGGGGGGGCGTCGAAAAACTGTTTTTT
- | - | TRBJ1-1 | TRBV11-2 | CASSFDKNTEAFF | TGTGCCAGCAGCTTTGACAAGAACACTGAAGCTTTCTTT
few | - | TRBJ1-5 | TRBV13 | CASSRGRYSNQPQHF | TGTGCCAGCAGCCGGGGCAGGTATAGCAATCAGCCCCAGCATTTT
- | - | TRBJ1-2 | TRBV6-5 | CASSYSDSLDGYTF | TGTGCCAGCAGTTACTCTGACAGTTTGGACGGCTACACCTTC
- | - | TRBJ2-3 | TRBV10-3 | CAIQGSTDTQYF | TGTGCCATCCAGGGGAGCACAGATACGCAGTATTTT
- | - | TRBJ1-6 | TRBV6-5 | CASSWKLNSPLHF | TGTGCCAGCAGCTGGAAGCTTAATTCACCCCTCCACTTT
- | - | TRBJ2-1 | TRBV7-3 | CASSPQSGGPNEQFF | TGTGCCAGCAGCCCCCAATCCGGGGGGCCCAATGAGCAGTTCTTC
- | - | TRBJ2-3 | TRBV7-9 | CASSPGVVDTQYF | TGTGCCAGCAGCCCAGGGGTTGTAGATACGCAGTATTTT
- | - | TRBJ1-2 | TRBV5-1 | CASSAVPGGHGYTF | TGCGCCAGCAGCGCGGTTCCGGGGGGCCATGGCTACACCTTC
- | - | TRBJ2-5 | TRBV5-1 | CASSSLGGGGGAETQYF | TGCGCCAGCAGCTCCCTAGGGGGAGGCGGTGGGGCAGAGACCCAGTACTTC
few | - | TRBJ1-4 | TRBV18 | CASSLAQAATNEKLFF | TGTGCCAGCTCACTCGCTCAGGCAGCAACTAATGAAAAACTGTTTTTT
few | - | TRBJ2-7 | TRBV4-1 | CASSQVGGSYEQYF | TGCGCCAGCAGCCAAGTAGGGGGATCCTACGAGCAGTACTTC
- | TRBD2 | TRBJ2-3 | TRBV5-5 | CASSLAGTRGTDTQYF | TGTGCCAGCAGCTTGGCCGGGACTAGGGGCACAGATACGCAGTATTTT
once | TRBD2 | TRBJ2-4 | TRBV7-2 | CASSFAASAGGGQYF | TGTGCCAGCAGCTTTGCCGCCTCGGCGGGAGGGGGTCAGTACTTC
once | TRBD2 | TRBJ2-1 | TRBV24-1 | CATSGLAGGEQFF | TGTGCCACCAGTGGGCTAGCGGGAGGCGAGCAGTTCTTC
- | - | TRBJ2-6 | TRBV28 | CASSLTDARSGANVLTF | TGTGCCAGCAGTTTAACAGACGCGCGCTCTGGGGCCAACGTCCTGACTTTC
- | TRBD2 | TRBJ2-3 | TRBV5-1 | CASWTSGADTQYF | TGCGCCAGCTGGACTAGCGGGGCAGATACGCAGTATTTT
- | - | TRBJ2-5 | TRBV6-5 | CASSSAQTQYF | TGTGCCAGCAGCTCCGCTCAGACCCAGTACTTC
- | - | TRBJ2-1 | TRBV20-1 | CSASPVNEQFF | TGCAGTGCTAGTCCTGTTAATGAGCAGTTCTTC
- | - | TRBJ2-1 | TRBV11-3 | CASSPISASSYNEQFF | TGTGCCAGCAGCCCTATATCCGCAAGCTCCTACAATGAGCAGTTCTTC
- | TRBD1 | TRBJ2-5 | TRBV24-1 | CATSDSDRGETQYF | TGTGCCACCAGTGATTCGGACAGGGGGGAGACCCAGTACTTC
once | TRBD2 | TRBJ2-2 | TRBV19 | CASSRSGGNTGELFF | TGTGCCAGTAGTAGGAGCGGGGGCAACACCGGGGAGCTGTTTTTT
- | TRBD1 | TRBJ1-4 | TRBV2 | CASSVNRGEEKLFF | TGTGCCAGCAGTGTAAACAGGGGGGAGGAAAAACTGTTTTTT
- | TRBD1 | TRBJ2-5 | TRBV29-1 | CSGRQGQETQYF | TGCAGCGGTCGACAGGGACAAGAGACCCAGTACTTC
- | - | TRBJ1-5 | TRBV9 | CASSPRVAGPQHF | TGTGCCAGCAGCCCCCGTGTGGCCGGGCCCCAGCATTTT
- | - | TRBJ2-2 | TRBV20-1 | CSASSGAGELFF | TGCAGTGCTAGTTCGGGGGCCGGGGAGCTGTTTTTT
- | TRBD2 | TRBJ2-7 | TRBV13 | CASSLGLAASYEQYF | TGTGCCAGCAGCCTCGGACTAGCGGCATCCTACGAGCAGTACTTC
- | TRBD1 | TRBJ1-3 | TRBV6-6 | CASSYDRGLSGNTIYF | TGTGCCAGCAGTTACGACAGGGGGCTGTCTGGAAACACCATATATTTT
once | - | TRBJ1-2 | TRBV19 | CASSILNSFGYGYTF | TGTGCCAGTAGTATCTTGAATTCATTCGGCTATGGCTACACCTTC
- | - | TRBJ2-5 | TRBV18 | CASSPFVVGATTQETQYF | TGTGCCAGCTCACCGTTCGTCGTAGGGGCTACAACGCAAGAGACCCAGTACTTC
- | - | TRBJ2-4 | TRBV9 | CASSVPCSRPRGYRNIQYF | TGTGCCAGCAGCGTACCCTGCTCTCGGCCCCGCGGGTACCGTAACATTCAGTACTTC